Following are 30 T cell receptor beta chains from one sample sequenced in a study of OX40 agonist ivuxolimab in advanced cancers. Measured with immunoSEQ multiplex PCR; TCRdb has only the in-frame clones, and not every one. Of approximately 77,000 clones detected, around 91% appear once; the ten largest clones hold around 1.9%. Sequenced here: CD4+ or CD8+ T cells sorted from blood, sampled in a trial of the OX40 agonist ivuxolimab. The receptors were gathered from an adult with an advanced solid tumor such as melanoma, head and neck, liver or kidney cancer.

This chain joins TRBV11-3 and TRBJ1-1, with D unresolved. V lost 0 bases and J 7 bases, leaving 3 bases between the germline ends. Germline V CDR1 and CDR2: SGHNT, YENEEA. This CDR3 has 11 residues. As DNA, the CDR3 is TGTGCCAGCAGCTTAGATCTTGAAGCTTTCTTT. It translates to CASSLDLEAFF.

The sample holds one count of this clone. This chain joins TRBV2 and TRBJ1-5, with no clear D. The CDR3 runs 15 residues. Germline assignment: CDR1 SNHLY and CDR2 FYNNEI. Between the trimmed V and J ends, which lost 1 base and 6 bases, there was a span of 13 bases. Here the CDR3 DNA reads TGTGCCAGCAGTGAAGGGCAGACGATATCTCAGCCCCAGCATTTT. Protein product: CASSEGQTISQPQHF.

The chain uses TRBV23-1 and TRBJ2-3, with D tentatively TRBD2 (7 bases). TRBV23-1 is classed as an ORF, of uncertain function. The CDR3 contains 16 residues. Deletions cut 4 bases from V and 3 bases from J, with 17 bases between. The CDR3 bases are TGCGCCAGCAGTCGGAGGGGGGGTGTCGGGACAGATACGCAGTATTTT. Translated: CASSRRGGVGTDTQYF.

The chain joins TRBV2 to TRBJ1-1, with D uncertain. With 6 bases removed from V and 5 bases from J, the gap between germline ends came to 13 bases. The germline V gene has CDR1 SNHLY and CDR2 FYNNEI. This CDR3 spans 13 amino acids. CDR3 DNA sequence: TGTGCCAGCAGGGCAACCTCCGGGACTGAAGCTTTCTTT. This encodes CASRATSGTEAFF.

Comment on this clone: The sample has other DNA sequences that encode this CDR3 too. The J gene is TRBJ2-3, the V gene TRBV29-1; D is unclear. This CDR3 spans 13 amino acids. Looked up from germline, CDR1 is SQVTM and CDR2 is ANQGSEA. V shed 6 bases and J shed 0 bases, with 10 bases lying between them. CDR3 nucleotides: TGCAGCGTCCGGGTCTCTAGCACAGATACGCAGTATTTT. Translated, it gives CSVRVSSTDTQYF.

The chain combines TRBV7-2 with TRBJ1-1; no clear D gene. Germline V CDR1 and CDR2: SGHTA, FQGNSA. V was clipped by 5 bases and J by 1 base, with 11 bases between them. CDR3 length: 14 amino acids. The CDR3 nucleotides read TGTGCCAGCAGCAAGGACGGGTCGAACACTGAAGCTTTCTTT. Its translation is CASSKDGSNTEAFF. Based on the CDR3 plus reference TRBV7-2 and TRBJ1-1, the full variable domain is GAGVSQSPSNKVTEKGKDVELRCDPISGHTALYWYRQSLGQGLEFLIYFQGNSAPDKSGLPSDRFSAERTGGSVSTLTIQRTQQEDSAVYLCASSKDGSNTEAFFGQGTRLTVV.

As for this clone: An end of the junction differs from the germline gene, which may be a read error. CDR3 residues: CASSELAGGNNGQFF. In DNA form, the CDR3 reads TGCGCCAGCAGTGAGCTAGCGGGAGGCAACAATGGGCAGTTCTTC. The rearrangement links TRBV10-1 to TRBJ2-1, with TRBD2 matching over 11 bases. Looked up from germline, CDR1 is WNHNN and CDR2 is SYGVQD (reference sequence). The CDR3 is 15 amino acids.

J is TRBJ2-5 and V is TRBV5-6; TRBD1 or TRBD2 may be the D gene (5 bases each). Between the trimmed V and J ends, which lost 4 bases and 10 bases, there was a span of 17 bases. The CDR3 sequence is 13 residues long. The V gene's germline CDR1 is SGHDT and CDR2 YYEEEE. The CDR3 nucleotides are TGTGCCAGCAGCGGGGACGGCCCTTTCGACCAGTACTTC. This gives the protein CASSGDGPFDQYF. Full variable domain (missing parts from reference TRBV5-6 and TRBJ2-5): DAGVTQSPTHLIKTRGQQVTLRCSPKSGHDTVSWYQQALGQGPQFIFQYYEEEERQRGNFPDRFSGHQFPNYSSELNVNALLLGDSALYLCASSGDGPFDQYFGPGTRLLVL.

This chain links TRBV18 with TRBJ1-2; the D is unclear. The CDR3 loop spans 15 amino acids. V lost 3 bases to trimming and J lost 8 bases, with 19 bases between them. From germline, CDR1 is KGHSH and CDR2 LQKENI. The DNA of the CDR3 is TGTGCCAGCTCACCTTCTACTCCGGGTAAAGGAGGCTACACCTTC. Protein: CASSPSTPGKGGYTF. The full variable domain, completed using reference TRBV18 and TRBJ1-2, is NAGVMQNPRHLVRRRGQEARLRCSPMKGHSHVYWYRQLPEEGLKFMVYLQKENIIDESGMPKERFSAEFPKEGPSILRIQQVVRGDSAAYFCASSPSTPGKGGYTFGSGTRLTVV.

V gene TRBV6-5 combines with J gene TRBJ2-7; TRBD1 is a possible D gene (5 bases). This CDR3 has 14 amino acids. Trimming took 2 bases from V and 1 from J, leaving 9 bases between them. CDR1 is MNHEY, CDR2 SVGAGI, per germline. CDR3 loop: CASSYGQGSYEQYF. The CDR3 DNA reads TGTGCCAGCAGTTACGGGCAGGGTTCCTACGAGCAGTACTTC.

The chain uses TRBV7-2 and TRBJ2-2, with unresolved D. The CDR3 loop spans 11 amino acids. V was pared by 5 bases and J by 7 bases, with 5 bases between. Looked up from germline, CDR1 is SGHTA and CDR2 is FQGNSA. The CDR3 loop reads CASSPGGELFF. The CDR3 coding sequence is TGTGCCAGCAGCCCGGGCGGGGAGCTGTTTTTT.

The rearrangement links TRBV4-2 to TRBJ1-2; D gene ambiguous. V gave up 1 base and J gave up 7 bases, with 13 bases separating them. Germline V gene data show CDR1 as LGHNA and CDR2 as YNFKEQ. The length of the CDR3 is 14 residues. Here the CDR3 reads CASSQGNGEGGYTF. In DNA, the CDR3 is TGTGCCAGCAGCCAAGGGAACGGGGAGGGTGGCTACACCTTC.

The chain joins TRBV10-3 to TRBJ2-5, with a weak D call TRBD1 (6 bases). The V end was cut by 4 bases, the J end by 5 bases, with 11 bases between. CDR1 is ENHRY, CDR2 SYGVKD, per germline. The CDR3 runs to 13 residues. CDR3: CAISARRGETQYF. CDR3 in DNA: TGTGCCATCAGTGCACGTAGGGGGGAGACCCAGTACTTC.

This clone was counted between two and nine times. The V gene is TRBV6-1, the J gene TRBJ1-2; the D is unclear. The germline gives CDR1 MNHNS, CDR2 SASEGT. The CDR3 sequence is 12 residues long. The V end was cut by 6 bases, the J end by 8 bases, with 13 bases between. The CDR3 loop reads CASRFPVGGYTF. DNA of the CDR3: TGTGCCAGCAGATTCCCGGTGGGGGGCTACACCTTC.

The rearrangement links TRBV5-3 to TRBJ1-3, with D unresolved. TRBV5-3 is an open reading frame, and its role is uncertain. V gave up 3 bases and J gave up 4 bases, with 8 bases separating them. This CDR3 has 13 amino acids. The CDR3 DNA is TGTGCCAGAAGCTCTAACATCGGAAACACCATATATTTT. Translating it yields CARSSNIGNTIYF.

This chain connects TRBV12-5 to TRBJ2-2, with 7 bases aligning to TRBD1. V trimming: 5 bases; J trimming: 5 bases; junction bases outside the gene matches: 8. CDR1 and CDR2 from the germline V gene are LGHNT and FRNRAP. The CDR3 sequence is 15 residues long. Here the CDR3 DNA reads TGTGCTAGTGGTCCAGGGACAGTTAAAACCGGGGAGCTGTTTTTT. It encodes CASGPGTVKTGELFF.

The DNA of the CDR3 is TGCAGCGTTCGGAACACCGGGGAGCTGTTTTTT. Translating it yields CSVRNTGELFF. The rearrangement links TRBV20-1 to TRBJ2-2, with no clear D. This CDR3 region has 11 residues. Germline loops: CDR1 DFQATT, CDR2 SNEGSKA (reference sequence).

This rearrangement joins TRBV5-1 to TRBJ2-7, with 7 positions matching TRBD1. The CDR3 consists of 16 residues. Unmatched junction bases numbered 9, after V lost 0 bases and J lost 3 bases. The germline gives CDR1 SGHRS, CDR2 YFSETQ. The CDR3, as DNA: TGCGCCAGCAGCTTGGGCCCGGACAGGTTTGACTACGAGCAGTACTTC. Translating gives CASSLGPDRFDYEQYF.

This chain's CDR3 is CASSSEAATYEQYF. The CDR3 bases are TGTGCCAGCAGCTCCGAAGCGGCAACCTACGAGCAGTACTTC. V usage is TRBV11-2 and J usage is TRBJ2-5; D is possibly TRBD2 (5 bases). The J call is doubtful: the DNA matches TRBJ2-7 better. CDR1 and CDR2 from the germline V gene are SGHAT and FQNNGV. The CDR3 is made up of 14 amino acids.

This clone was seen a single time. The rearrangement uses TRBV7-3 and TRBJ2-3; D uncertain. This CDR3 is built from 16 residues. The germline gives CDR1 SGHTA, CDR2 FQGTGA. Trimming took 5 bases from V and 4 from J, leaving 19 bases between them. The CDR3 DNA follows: TGTGCCAGCAGCCCTGAGCCTGCCGACCGGCCAGATACGCAGTATTTT. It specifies CASSPEPADRPDTQYF.

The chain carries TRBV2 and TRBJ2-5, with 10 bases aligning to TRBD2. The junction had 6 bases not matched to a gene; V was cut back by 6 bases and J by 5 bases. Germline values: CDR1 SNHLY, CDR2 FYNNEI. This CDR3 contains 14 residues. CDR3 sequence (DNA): TGTGCCAGCAGACCTCTAGCGGGAGAGGAGACCCAGTACTTC. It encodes CASRPLAGEETQYF.

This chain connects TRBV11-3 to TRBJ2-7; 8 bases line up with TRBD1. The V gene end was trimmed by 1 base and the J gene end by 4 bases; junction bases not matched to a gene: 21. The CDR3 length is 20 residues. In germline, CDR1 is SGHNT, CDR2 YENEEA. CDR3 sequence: CASSLGYGRPVGQALYEQYF. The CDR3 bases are TGTGCCAGCAGCTTAGGTTATGGTCGCCCGGTGGGACAGGCATTGTACGAGCAGTACTTC. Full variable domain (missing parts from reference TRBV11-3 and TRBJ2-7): EAGVVQSPRYKIIEKKQPVAFWCNPISGHNTLYWYLQNLGQGPELLIRYENEEAVDDSQLPKDRFSAERLKGVDSTLKIQPAELGDSAVYLCASSLGYGRPVGQALYEQYFGPGTRLTVT.

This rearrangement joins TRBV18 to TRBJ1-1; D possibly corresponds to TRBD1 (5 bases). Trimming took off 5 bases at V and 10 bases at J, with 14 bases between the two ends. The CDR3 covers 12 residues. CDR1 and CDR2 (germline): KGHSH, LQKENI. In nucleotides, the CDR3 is TGTGCCAGCTCATCCTACACAGGAGCAGCTTTCTTT. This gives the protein CASSSYTGAAFF.

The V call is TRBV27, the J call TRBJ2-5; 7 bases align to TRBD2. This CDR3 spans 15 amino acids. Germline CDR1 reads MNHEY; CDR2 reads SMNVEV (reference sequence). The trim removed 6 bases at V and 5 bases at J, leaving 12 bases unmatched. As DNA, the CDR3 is TGTGCCAGCAGCTCCATGGTCGGGAGGTCTGAGACCCAGTACTTC. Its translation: CASSSMVGRSETQYF.

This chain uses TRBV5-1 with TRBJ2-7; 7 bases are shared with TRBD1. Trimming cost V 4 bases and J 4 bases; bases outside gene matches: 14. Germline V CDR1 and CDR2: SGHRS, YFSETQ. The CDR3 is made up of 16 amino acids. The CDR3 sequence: CASSLEPTGFGYEQYF. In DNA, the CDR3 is TGCGCCAGCAGCCTGGAGCCGACAGGGTTCGGGTACGAGCAGTACTTC.

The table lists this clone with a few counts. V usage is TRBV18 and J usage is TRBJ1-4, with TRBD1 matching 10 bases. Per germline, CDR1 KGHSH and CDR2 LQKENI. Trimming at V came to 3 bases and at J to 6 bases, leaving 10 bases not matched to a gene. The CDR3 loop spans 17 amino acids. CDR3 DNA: TGTGCCAGCTCACCTTCGATTCCCGGGACAGGGGATGAAAAACTGTTTTTT. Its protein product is CASSPSIPGTGDEKLFF.

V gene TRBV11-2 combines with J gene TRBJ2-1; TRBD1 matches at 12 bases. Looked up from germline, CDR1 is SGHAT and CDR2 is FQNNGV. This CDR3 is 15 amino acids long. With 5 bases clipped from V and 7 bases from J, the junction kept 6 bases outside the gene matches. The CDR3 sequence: CASSPGQGAWNEQFF. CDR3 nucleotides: TGTGCCAGCAGCCCGGGACAGGGGGCGTGGAATGAGCAGTTCTTC.

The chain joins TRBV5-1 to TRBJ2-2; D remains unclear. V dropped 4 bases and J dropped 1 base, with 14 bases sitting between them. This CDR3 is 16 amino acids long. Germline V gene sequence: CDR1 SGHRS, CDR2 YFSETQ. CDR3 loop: CASSLDTLMNTGELFF. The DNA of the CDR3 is TGCGCCAGCAGCCTTGACACACTAATGAACACCGGGGAGCTGTTTTTT. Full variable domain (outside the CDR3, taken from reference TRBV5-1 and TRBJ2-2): KAGVTQTPRYLIKTRGQQVTLSCSPISGHRSVSWYQQTPGQGLQFLFEYFSETQRNKGNFPGRFSGRQFSNSRSEMNVSTLELGDSALYLCASSLDTLMNTGELFFGEGSRLTVL.

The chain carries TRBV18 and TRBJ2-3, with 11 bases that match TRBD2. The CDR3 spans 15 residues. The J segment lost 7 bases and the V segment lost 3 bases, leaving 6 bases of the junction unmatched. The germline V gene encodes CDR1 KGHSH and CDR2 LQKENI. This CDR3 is CASSPQTSGAYTQYF. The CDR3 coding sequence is TGTGCCAGCTCACCCCAGACTAGCGGGGCATATACGCAGTATTTT. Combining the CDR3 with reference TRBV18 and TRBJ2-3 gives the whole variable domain NAGVMQNPRHLVRRRGQEARLRCSPMKGHSHVYWYRQLPEEGLKFMVYLQKENIIDESGMPKERFSAEFPKEGPSILRIQQVVRGDSAAYFCASSPQTSGAYTQYFGPGTRLTVL.

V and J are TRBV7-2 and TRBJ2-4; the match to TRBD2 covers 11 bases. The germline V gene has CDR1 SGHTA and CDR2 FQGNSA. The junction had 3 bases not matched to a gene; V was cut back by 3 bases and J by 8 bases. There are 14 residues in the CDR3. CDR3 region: CASSLVAGGDIQYF. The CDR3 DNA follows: TGTGCCAGCAGCTTGGTAGCGGGAGGGGACATTCAGTACTTC.